These T cell receptor beta chains were read from a single sample in a study of T-cell memory formation after mild COVID-19. TCRdb passed the 5' RACE reads through MiXCR, listing each CDR3 protein once. The top ten hold more than 10% of the sample, which has roughly 600,000 distinct CDR3 sequences, around 17% seen once. Specimen: PBMCs or a T cell subset sorted from them (not recorded which). The receptors shown here come from an adult woman who had mild COVID-19 (a few samples of this study predate the infection). Cell type and time point are not known. CDR3s leave out the opening cysteine and the closing phenylalanine or tryptophan.

V gene | CDR3 protein
TRBV7-9 | ASSLSIGQGKGTDTQY
TRBV11-2 | ASSPRTHSSYNEQF
TRBV4-3 | ASSQVADSNEQF
TRBV7-3 | ASSSGPGGTDTQY
TRBV3-1 | ASSGRTSTDTQY
TRBV12-3/TRBV12-4 | ASSFRGPEQY
TRBV9 | ASSVGPPGADYGYT
TRBV6-5 | ASSYRTSTGELF
TRBV5-8 | ASSLALGQNTDTQY
TRBV4-3 | ASSQGAGYRYT
TRBV5-1 | ASSLDTNQPQH
TRBV7-9 | ASSPGTGPTGELF
TRBV28 | ASSLGDREQF
TRBV7-6 | ASSLSDIVGGTTDTQY
TRBV5-6 | ASSWGRYPYGYT
TRBV25-1 | ASNKGQNNEQF
TRBV27 | ASKAGFGANVLT
TRBV24-1 | ATSDLVLGGPSTDTQY
TRBV27 | PSSFQGGSGELF
TRBV20-1 | SAADTTGKGYT
TRBV10-3 | AIKGTTGHNEQF
TRBV7-2 | ASSLAYGLSYEQY
TRBV5-1 | ASSLGRTSGRQETQY
TRBV20-1 | SASFGTSLTGELF
TRBV19 | ASSMGTSGSYEQY
TRBV14 | ASSSGDRGSYEQY
TRBV7-9 | ASSFTGGGHEQY
TRBV7-3 | ASSLSGANNEQF
TRBV3-1 | ASSPDLGYGYT
TRBV7-3 | ASSPWGQGNTGELF
TRBV6-6 | ASSADRGHEQY
TRBV6-2/TRBV6-3 | ASSYPWEGEPNYGYT
TRBV7-6 | ASSTPDRGVYEQY